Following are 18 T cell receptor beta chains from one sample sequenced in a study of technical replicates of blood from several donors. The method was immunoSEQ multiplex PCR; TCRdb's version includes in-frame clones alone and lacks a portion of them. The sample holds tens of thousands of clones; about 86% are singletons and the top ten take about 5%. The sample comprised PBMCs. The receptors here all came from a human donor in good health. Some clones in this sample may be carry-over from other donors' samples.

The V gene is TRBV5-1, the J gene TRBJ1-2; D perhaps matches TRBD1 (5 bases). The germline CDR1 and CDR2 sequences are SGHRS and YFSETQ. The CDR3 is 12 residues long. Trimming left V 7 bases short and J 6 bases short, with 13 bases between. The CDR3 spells CASGPDTNGYTF. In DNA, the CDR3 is TGCGCCAGCGGCCCGGACACCAATGGCTACACCTTC.

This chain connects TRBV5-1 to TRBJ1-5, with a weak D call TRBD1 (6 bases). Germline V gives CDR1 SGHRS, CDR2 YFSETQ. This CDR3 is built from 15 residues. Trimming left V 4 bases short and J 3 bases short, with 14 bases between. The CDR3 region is CASSEQGLANQPQHF. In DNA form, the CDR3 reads TGCGCCAGCAGCGAACAGGGTCTAGCCAATCAGCCCCAGCATTTT.

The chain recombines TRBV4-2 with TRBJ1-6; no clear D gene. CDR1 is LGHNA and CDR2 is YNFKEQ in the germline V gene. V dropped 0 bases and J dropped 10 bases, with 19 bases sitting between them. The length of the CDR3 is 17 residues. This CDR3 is CASSQDSPRPGQSPLHF. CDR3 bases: TGTGCCAGCAGCCAAGACTCCCCGAGACCTGGGCAATCACCCCTCCACTTT.

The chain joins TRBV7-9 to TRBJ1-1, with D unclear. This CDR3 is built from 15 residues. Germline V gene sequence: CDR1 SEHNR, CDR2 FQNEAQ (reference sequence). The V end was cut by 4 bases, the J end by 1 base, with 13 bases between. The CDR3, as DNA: TGTGCCAGCAGCTCCGTAAGTCGACAGAACACTGAAGCTTTCTTT. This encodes CASSSVSRQNTEAFF. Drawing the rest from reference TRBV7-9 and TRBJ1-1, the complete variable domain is DTGVSQNPRHKITKRGQNVTFRCDPISEHNRLYWYRQTLGQGPEFLTYFQNEAQLEKSRLLSDRFSAERPKGSFSTLEIQRTEQGDSAMYLCASSSVSRQNTEAFFGQGTRLTVV.

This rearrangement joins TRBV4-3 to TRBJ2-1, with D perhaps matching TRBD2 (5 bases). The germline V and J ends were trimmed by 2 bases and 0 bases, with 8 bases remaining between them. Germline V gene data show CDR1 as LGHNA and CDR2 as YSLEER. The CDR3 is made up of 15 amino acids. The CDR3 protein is CASSQFRGSYNEQFF. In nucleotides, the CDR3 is TGCGCCAGCAGCCAATTCCGGGGCTCCTACAATGAGCAGTTCTTC.

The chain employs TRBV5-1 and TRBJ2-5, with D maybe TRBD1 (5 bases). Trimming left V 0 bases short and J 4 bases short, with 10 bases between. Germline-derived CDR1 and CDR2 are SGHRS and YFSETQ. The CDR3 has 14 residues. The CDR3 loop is CASSLGREVETQYF. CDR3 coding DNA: TGCGCCAGCAGCTTGGGCAGGGAAGTAGAGACCCAGTACTTC.

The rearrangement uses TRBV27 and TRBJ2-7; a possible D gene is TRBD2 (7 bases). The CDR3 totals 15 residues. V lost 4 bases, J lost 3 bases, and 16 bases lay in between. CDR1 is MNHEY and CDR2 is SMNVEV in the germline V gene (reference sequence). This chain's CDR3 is CASSSGGGGLYEQYF. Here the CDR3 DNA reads TGTGCCAGCAGTTCCGGGGGCGGGGGTCTCTACGAGCAGTACTTC.

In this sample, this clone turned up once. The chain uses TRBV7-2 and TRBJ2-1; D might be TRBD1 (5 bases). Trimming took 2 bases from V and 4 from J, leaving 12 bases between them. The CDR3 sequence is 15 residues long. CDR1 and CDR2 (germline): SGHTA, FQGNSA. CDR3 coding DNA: TGTGCCAGCAGCTTATCGGCAGGGAAATACAATGAGCAGTTCTTC. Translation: CASSLSAGKYNEQFF.

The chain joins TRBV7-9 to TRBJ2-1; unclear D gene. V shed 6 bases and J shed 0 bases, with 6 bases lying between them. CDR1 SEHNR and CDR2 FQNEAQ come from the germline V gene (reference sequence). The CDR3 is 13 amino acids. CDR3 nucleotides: TGTGCCAGCAGGATAGACTCCTACAATGAGCAGTTCTTC. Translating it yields CASRIDSYNEQFF. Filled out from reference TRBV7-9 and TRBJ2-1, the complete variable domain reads DTGVSQNPRHKITKRGQNVTFRCDPISEHNRLYWYRQTLGQGPEFLTYFQNEAQLEKSRLLSDRFSAERPKGSFSTLEIQRTEQGDSAMYLCASRIDSYNEQFFGPGTRLTVL.

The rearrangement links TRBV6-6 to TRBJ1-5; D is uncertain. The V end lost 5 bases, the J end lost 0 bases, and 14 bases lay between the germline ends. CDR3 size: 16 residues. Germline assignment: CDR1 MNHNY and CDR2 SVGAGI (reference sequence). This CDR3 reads CASSSRGEPSNQPQHF. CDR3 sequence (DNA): TGTGCCAGCAGTAGCCGCGGAGAGCCTAGCAATCAGCCCCAGCATTTT.

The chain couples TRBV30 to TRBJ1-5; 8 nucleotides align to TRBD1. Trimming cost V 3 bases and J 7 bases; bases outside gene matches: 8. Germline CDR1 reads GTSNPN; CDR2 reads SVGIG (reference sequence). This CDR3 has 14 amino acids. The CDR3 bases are TGTGCCTGGAGCGCGGGACAGGCAGGACAGCCCCAGCATTTT. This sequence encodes CAWSAGQAGQPQHF.

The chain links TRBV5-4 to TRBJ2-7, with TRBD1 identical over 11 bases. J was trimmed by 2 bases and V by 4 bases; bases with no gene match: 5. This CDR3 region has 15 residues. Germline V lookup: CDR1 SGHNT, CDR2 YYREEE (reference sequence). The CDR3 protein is CASSTGTGGPYEQYF. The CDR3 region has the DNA TGTGCCAGCAGCACCGGGACAGGGGGTCCCTACGAGCAGTACTTC. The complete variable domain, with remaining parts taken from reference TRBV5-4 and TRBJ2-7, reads ETGVTQSPTHLIKTRGQQVTLRCSSQSGHNTVSWYQQALGQGPQFIFQYYREEENGRGNFPPRFSGLQFPNYSSELNVNALELDDSALYLCASSTGTGGPYEQYFGPGTRLTVT.

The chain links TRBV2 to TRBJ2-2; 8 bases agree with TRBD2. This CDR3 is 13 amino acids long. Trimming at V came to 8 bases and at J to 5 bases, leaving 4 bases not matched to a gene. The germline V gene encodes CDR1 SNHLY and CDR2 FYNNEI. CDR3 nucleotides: TGTGCCAGCGAGGCTAGCGGGACCGGGGAGCTGTTTTTT. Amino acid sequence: CASEASGTGELFF.

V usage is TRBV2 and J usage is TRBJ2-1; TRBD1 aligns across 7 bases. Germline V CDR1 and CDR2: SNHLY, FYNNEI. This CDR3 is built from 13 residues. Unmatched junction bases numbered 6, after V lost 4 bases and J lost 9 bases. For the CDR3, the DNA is TGTGCCAGCAGTGTAGACAGGGAAGGTGAGCAGTTCTTC. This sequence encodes CASSVDREGEQFF. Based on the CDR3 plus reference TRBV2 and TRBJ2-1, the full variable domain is EPEVTQTPSHQVTQMGQEVILRCVPISNHLYFYWYRQILGQKVEFLVSFYNNEISEKSEIFDDQFSVERPDGSNFTLKIRSTKLEDSAMYFCASSVDREGEQFFGPGTRLTVL.

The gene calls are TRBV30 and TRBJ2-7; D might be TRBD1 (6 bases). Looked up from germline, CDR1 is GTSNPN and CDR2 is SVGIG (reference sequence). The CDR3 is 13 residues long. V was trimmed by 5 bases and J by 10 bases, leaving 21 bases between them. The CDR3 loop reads CAWSIAGARDQYF. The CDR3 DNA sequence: TGTGCCTGGTCCATCGCAGGGGCGCGTGATCAGTACTTC. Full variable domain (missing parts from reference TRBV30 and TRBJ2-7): SQTIHQWPATLVQPVGSPLSLECTVEGTSNPNLYWYRQAAGRGLQLLFYSVGIGQISSEVPQNLSASRPQDRQFILSSKKLLLSDSGFYLCAWSIAGARDQYFGPGTRLTVT.

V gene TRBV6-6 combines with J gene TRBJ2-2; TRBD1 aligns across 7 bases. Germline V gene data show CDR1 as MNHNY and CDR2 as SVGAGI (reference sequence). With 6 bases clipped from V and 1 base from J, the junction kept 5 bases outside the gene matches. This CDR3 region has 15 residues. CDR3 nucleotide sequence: TGTGCCAGCAGATGGGACAGCGGGAACACCGGGGAGCTGTTTTTT. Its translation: CASRWDSGNTGELFF.

CDR3 nucleotide sequence: TGCGCCAGCAGCTTGAGGAGACCCCCCCACAATGAGCAGTTCTTC. Translating gives CASSLRRPPHNEQFF. J is TRBJ2-1 and V is TRBV5-1; the D is unclear. V was pared by 1 base and J by 5 bases, with 13 bases between. Per germline, CDR1 SGHRS and CDR2 YFSETQ. The CDR3 loop spans 15 amino acids. Together with reference TRBV5-1 and TRBJ2-1, the CDR3 gives the full variable domain: KAGVTQTPRYLIKTRGQQVTLSCSPISGHRSVSWYQQTPGQGLQFLFEYFSETQRNKGNFPGRFSGRQFSNSRSEMNVSTLELGDSALYLCASSLRRPPHNEQFFGPGTRLTVL.

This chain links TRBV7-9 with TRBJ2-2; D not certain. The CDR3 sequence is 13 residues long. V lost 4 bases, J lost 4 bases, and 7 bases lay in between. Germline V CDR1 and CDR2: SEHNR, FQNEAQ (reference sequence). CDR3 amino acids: CASSSRVTGELFF. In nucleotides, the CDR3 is TGTGCCAGCAGCTCCCGGGTCACCGGGGAGCTGTTTTTT.